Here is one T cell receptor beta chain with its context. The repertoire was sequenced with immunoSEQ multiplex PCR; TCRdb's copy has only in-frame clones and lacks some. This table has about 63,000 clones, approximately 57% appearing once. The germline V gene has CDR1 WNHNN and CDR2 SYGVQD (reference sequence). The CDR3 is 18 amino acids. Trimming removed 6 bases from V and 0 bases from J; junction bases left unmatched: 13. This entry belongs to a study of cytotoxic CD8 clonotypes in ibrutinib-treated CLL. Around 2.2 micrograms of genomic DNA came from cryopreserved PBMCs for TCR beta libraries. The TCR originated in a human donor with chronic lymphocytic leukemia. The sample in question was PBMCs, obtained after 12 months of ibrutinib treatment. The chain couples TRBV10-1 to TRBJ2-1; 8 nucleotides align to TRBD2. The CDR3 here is CASRILTSAYSSYNEQFF. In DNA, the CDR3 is TGCGCCAGCAGGATCCTGACTAGCGCCTATAGCTCCTACAATGAGCAGTTCTTC.